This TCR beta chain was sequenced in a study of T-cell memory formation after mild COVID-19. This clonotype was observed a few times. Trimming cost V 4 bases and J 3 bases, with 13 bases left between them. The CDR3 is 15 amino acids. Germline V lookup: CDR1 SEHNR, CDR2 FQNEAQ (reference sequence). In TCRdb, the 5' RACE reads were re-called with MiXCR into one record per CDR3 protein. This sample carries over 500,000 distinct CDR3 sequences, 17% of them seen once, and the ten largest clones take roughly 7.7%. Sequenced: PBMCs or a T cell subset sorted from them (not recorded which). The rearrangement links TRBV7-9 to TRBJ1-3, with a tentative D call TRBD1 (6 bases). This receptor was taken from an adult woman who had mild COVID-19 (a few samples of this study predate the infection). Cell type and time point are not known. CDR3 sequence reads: CASSSQGAGGNTIYF. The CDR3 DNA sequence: TGTGCCAGCAGCTCACAGGGCGCTGGTGGAAACACCATATATTTT. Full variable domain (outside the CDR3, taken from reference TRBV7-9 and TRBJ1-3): DTGVSQNPRHKITKRGQNVTFRCDPISEHNRLYWYRQTLGQGPEFLTYFQNEAQLEKSRLLSDRFSAERPKGSFSTLEIQRTEQGDSAMYLCASSSQGAGGNTIYFGEGSWLTVV.